Listed below are T cell receptor beta chains from one sample, sequenced in a study of blood T cells in healthy people across ages. Via MiXCR, TCRdb re-called the 5' RACE reads, giving one row per CDR3 protein. The data contain roughly 1.9 million distinct CDR3 sequences, more than 35% of them singletons. Sequenced material: blood. These receptors all stem from a human donor in good health. Both conserved end residues are part of each CDR3. Fields, in order: D gene, V gene, CDR3 length, J gene, clone size, CDR3 DNA, CDR3 protein. D genes are given only for firm matches. Only some rows state a clone size, as once, few, many or a class for expanded clones.

NA	TRBV10-3	14	TRBJ2-7	few	TGTGCCATCAGTGAGTCTGCCCGACGAGGCGAGCAGTACTTC	CAISESARRGEQYF
NA	TRBV5-1	16	TRBJ2-3	few	TGCGCCAGCAGCTTGTCCGGGGCAGCCAGTACAGATACGCAGTATTTT	CASSLSGAASTDTQYF
NA	TRBV4-3	13	TRBJ2-3	NA	TGCGCCAGCAGCCAAGTAATTTCGGCTACGCAGTATTTT	CASSQVISATQYF
TRBD1	TRBV12-5	17	TRBJ1-1	few	TGTGCTAGTGGTTCTACACCAACCTGGACAGGGGGCGCGTGGGCTTTCTTT	CASGSTPTWTGGAWAFF
NA	TRBV29-1	11	TRBJ1-1	few	TGCAGCGTTGAAGATCGAAGCGTACCTTTCTTT	CSVEDRSVPFF
TRBD2	TRBV20-1	13	TRBJ2-7	few	TGCAGTGCTAGAGTTGGGGAGGGGTTCGAGCAGTACTTC	CSARVGEGFEQYF
NA	TRBV5-1	17	TRBJ2-6	few	TGCGCCAGCAGCCCCTTCACACAGGGCTCTGGGGCCAACGTCCTGACTTTC	CASSPFTQGSGANVLTF
NA	TRBV9	16	TRBJ1-3	few	TGTGCCAGCACCACGGGGGTTTCCGACTCTGGAAACACCATATATTTT	CASTTGVSDSGNTIYF
NA	TRBV7-8	13	TRBJ2-5	NA	TGTGCCAGCAGCCCACCGGACCGAGAGACCCAGTACTTC	CASSPPDRETQYF
TRBD2	TRBV20-1	15	TRBJ2-1	once	TGCAGTGCTCACCCTGCAGCGGGGGGGCGGGATGAGCAGTTCTTC	CSAHPAAGGRDEQFF
TRBD2	TRBV6-5	15	TRBJ2-4	NA	TGTGCCAGCAGTTACTCCTCTAGCGGGGGATGGGAGCAGTACTTC	CASSYSSSGGWEQYF
NA	TRBV6-5	15	TRBJ1-2	NA	TGTGCCAGCAGTTACTCGCGGGGTGAGGTGTATGGCTACACCTTC	CASSYSRGEVYGYTF
TRBD2	TRBV27	15	TRBJ2-7	NA	TGTGCCAGCAGTGCCTTAGCGGGGGGGGTCTACGAGCAGTACTTC	CASSALAGGVYEQYF
NA	TRBV5-5	15	TRBJ1-5	NA	TGTGCCAGCAGCTTGGTTCCAGGGGAAAATCAGCCCCAGCATTTT	CASSLVPGENQPQHF
NA	TRBV28	15	TRBJ1-1	NA	TGTGCCAGTCGGGACTGGGGTTTTTCGGGGACTGAAGCTTTCTTT	CASRDWGFSGTEAFF
NA	TRBV29-1	13	TRBJ1-2	few	TGCAGCGTTGACAGGACGACAAACTATGGCTACACCTTC	CSVDRTTNYGYTF
TRBD2	TRBV28	15	TRBJ2-7	many	TGTGCCAGCAGTCCCGCGGGGGTTAGCTCCTACGAGCAGTACTTC	CASSPAGVSSYEQYF
NA	TRBV4-2	15	TRBJ1-2	NA	TGTGCCCGCAGCCAAGTGCGAGTCAGGTCTTATGGCTACACCTTC	CARSQVRVRSYGYTF
NA	TRBV7-6	16	TRBJ2-3	NA	TGTGCCAGCAGCTTAGCGTGGGGGGGCGCCTCAGATACGCAGTATTTT	CASSLAWGGASDTQYF
NA	TRBV29-1	13	TRBJ1-5	NA	TGCAGCGCCAACCTAGGTTTCGATCAGCCCCAGCATTTT	CSANLGFDQPQHF
NA	TRBV5-8	15	TRBJ2-6	once	TGTGCCAGCATCCCGGGTAACTCTGGGGCCAACGTCCTGACTTTC	CASIPGNSGANVLTF
NA	TRBV20-1	13	TRBJ1-4	few	TGCAGTGCTAAGATTCCAGGAGGTGAAAAACTGTTTTTT	CSAKIPGGEKLFF
NA	TRBV29-1	14	TRBJ1-2	NA	TGCAGCGTTGCCCAGGTCAGAGCTAACTATGGCTACACCTTC	CSVAQVRANYGYTF
NA	TRBV18	16	TRBJ2-3	once	TGTGCCAGCTCCAAGAGGAGTCAAGGGGCTCCAGATACGCAGTATTTT	CASSKRSQGAPDTQYF